The clone carrying this T cell receptor (beta chain) was counted between two and nine times. Germline V gives CDR1 LNHDA, CDR2 SQIVND (reference sequence). Trimming shortened V by 1 base and J by 0 bases, and 6 bases separated the two germline ends. The CDR3 covers 14 residues. The draw of peripheral blood yielded around 9.6 milliliters from each donor. The sample is drawn from a study of blood T cells in healthy people across ages. A second PCR of 7 to 11 cycles used a sample-barcoded 5' primer and a J-beta primer mix. TCRdb reanalysed the 5' RACE reads using MiXCR and keeps one entry per CDR3 protein. The sample records 630,000 or so distinct CDR3 sequences, about 30% being singletons.

The sample consisted of blood. This chain joins TRBV19 and TRBJ1-2; no reliable D call. This receptor was identified in a woman of 80 years or more in good health. The CDR3 is CASSIGRTNYGYTF. CDR3 DNA sequence: TGTGCCAGTAGTATAGGCCGTACTAACTATGGCTACACCTTC.